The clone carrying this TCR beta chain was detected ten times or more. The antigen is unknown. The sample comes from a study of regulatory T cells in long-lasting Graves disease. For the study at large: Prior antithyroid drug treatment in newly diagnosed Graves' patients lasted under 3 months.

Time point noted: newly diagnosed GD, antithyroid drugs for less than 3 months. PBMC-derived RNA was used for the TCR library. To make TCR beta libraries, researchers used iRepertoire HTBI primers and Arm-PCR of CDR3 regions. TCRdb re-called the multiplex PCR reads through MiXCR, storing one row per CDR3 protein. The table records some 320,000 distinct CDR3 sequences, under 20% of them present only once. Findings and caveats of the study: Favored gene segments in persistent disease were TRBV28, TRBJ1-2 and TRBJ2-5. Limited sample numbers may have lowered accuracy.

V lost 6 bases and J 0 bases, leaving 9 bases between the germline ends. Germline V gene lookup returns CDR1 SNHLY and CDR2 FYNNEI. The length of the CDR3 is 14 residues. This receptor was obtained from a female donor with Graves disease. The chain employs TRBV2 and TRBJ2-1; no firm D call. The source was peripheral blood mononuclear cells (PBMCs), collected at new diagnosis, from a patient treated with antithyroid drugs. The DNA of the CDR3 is TGTGCCAGCAGGGGCAAGAGCTCCTACAATGAGCAGTTCTTC. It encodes CASRGKSSYNEQFF. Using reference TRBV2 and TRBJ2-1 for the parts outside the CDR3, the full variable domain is EPEVTQTPSHQVTQMGQEVILRCVPISNHLYFYWYRQILGQKVEFLVSFYNNEISEKSEIFDDQFSVERPDGSNFTLKIRSTKLEDSAMYFCASRGKSSYNEQFFGPGTRLTVL.